The rows below give T cell receptor beta chains drawn from one sample of a study of blood T cell repertoires in COVID-19. The data were produced by immunoSEQ multiplex PCR, yet TCRdb's version contains in-frame clones alone and is incomplete. The sample consists of 250,000 or so clones, 85% to 90% of them appearing once. What was sequenced was peripheral blood. The receptors were sampled from a woman aged 40 to 50 who had recovered from COVID-19. CDR3s include the opening cysteine and the closing phenylalanine or tryptophan. The D gene is left open where the match is weak. Only part of the rows carry a size: once, few, many, or a class if the clone is expanded.

16	-	-	TRBV3-1/TRBV3-2	TRBJ2-5	TGTGCCAGCAGCCAAGGCCGCGGGGCCACAAGCAGAACCCAGTACTTC	CASSQGRGATSRTQYF
14	-	-	TRBV19	TRBJ1-3	TGTGCCAGTTCTAGACAGAACTCTGGAAACACCATATATTTT	CASSRQNSGNTIYF
13	-	-	TRBV5-6	TRBJ2-7	TGTGCCAGCAGCTTGTTCAGCGTCTACGAGCAGTACTTC	CASSLFSVYEQYF
13	-	-	TRBV6-5	TRBJ1-2	TGTGCCAGCAGTTACTCGACAGCTGGGGGCTACACCTTC	CASSYSTAGGYTF
15	-	-	TRBV10-3	TRBJ2-2	TGTGCCATCAGTGACCGGCAGGGGGGAGGCGGGGAGCTGTTTTTT	CAISDRQGGGGELFF
15	-	-	TRBV3-1/TRBV3-2	TRBJ1-5	TGTGCCAGCAGCCAAGACCCCCAGAACCATCAGCCCCAGCATTTT	CASSQDPQNHQPQHF
15	TRBD1	-	TRBV5-1	TRBJ2-7	TGCGCCAGCAGCCTCACAGGGGCGCCTTCCTACGAGCAGTACTTC	CASSLTGAPSYEQYF
18	TRBD1	-	TRBV4-1	TRBJ1-2	TGCGCCAGCAGCCAAGACCTATGGACAGGGGGCAGGAACTATGGCTACACCTTC	CASSQDLWTGGRNYGYTF
13	TRBD2	-	TRBV7-2	TRBJ2-4	TGTGCCAGCAGCCCGCCAGCGGGAGTAAGTCCATACTTC	CASSPPAGVSPYF
13	-	-	TRBV7-9	TRBJ1-6	TGTGCCAGCAGCTTAGTGCCGGTTTCACCCCTCCACTTT	CASSLVPVSPLHF
14	-	-	TRBV10-1	TRBJ2-1	TGCGCCAGCAGTGAGACCGCTTTGGTGCTAGCGCAGTTCTTC	CASSETALVLAQFF
17	-	-	TRBV14	TRBJ1-2	TGTGCCAGCAGCCAGTCAATGATGGCAGGAACTAGCTATGGCTACACCTTC	CASSQSMMAGTSYGYTF
13	-	-	TRBV30	TRBJ1-5	TGTGCCTGGAGTGCTAACAGCAATCAGCCCCAGCATTTT	CAWSANSNQPQHF
13	-	-	TRBV2	TRBJ1-2	TGTGCCAGCGAGGCTACAGGGTATCGGAGCTACACCTTC	CASEATGYRSYTF
16	TRBD1	-	TRBV28	TRBJ2-7	TGTGCCAGCAGCCTATTCCCGGGACAGGCTCAGTACGAGCAGTACTTC	CASSLFPGQAQYEQYF
10	-	-	TRBV7-4	TRBJ2-5	TGTGCCAGCAGTAAAGAGACCCAGTACTTC	CASSKETQYF
15	-	once	TRBV5-4	TRBJ1-6	TGTGCCAGCAGCTTTGACCCGGGCTATAATTCACCCCTCCACTTT	CASSFDPGYNSPLHF
14	TRBD1	-	TRBV5-4	TRBJ2-3	TGTGCCAGCAGCCGGGACAGGGGGGCCGATACGCAGTATTTT	CASSRDRGADTQYF
12	-	-	TRBV5-1	TRBJ1-2	TGCGCCAGCTCTGCTAGGGGCAATGGCTACACCTTC	CASSARGNGYTF
13	-	-	TRBV7-3	TRBJ2-2	TGTGCCAGCAGCCGTACAGTAACCGGGGAGCTGTTTTTT	CASSRTVTGELFF
13	-	-	TRBV27	TRBJ2-1	TGTGCCAGCAGTTACAAGACAGATACTGAGCAGTTCTTC	CASSYKTDTEQFF
14	TRBD1	once	TRBV27	TRBJ2-1	TGTGCCATCCCAGCCGGGACAGGGGACAATGAGCAGTTCTTC	CAIPAGTGDNEQFF
15	-	-	TRBV27	TRBJ1-1	TGTGCCAGCAGTTTACTCTCGGGAAATAATGGTGAAGCTTTCTTT	CASSLLSGNNGEAFF
16	-	-	TRBV5-6	TRBJ2-5	TGTGCCAGCAGCTTGGACAGGGATTTTGGCAAAGAGACCCAGTACTTC	CASSLDRDFGKETQYF
16	TRBD2	-	TRBV4-3	TRBJ2-3	TGCGCCAGCAGCCAGGAAGCCGGACTAGCGTCAGATACGCAGTATTTT	CASSQEAGLASDTQYF
16	TRBD1	-	TRBV30	TRBJ1-1	TGTGCCTGGAGTAAAAAGAGGACAGGTATTAACACTGAAGCTTTCTTT	CAWSKKRTGINTEAFF
17	TRBD2	-	TRBV19	TRBJ2-1	TGTGCCAGTAGTACAACAGGGACTAGCGGGTGGTTTCATGAGCAGTTCTTC	CASSTTGTSGWFHEQFF
11	-	once	TRBV5-7	TRBJ1-5	TGTGCCAGCAGCTTGGACCAGCCCCAGCGTTTT	CASSLDQPQRF
12	-	once	TRBV29-1	TRBJ2-5	TGCAGCGTTGTCCCCACAATAGAGACCCAGTACTTC	CSVVPTIETQYF
15	-	-	TRBV27	TRBJ1-5	TGTGCCAGTAGAAGCGTGATAGGTAGCAATCAGCCCCAGCATTTT	CASRSVIGSNQPQHF
16	TRBD2	-	TRBV3-1/TRBV3-2	TRBJ2-1	TGTGCCAGCAGCCAGGCCCCGGGACTAAAGCGCAATGAGCAGTTCTTC	CASSQAPGLKRNEQFF
16	-	-	TRBV3-1/TRBV3-2	TRBJ2-6	TGTGCCAGCAGCCAACGTCGACAGGCCGGGGCCAACGTCCTGACTTTC	CASSQRRQAGANVLTF
13	-	-	TRBV6-5	TRBJ1-2	TGTGCCAGCAGTTACTTTGCGGGGTCTGGCTACACCTTC	CASSYFAGSGYTF
16	-	-	TRBV7-6	TRBJ2-6	TGTGCCAGCAGCTTAGGTCCTAACTCTGGGGCCAACGTCCTGACTTTC	CASSLGPNSGANVLTF
13	-	-	TRBV12-3/TRBV12-4	TRBJ2-7	TGTGCCAGCAGATATCAGGTGTTCTCCGAGCAGTACTTC	CASRYQVFSEQYF
13	-	once	TRBV12-3/TRBV12-4	TRBJ2-2	TGTGCCAGCAGTTTTCCAGGCACCGGGGAGCTGTTTTTT	CASSFPGTGELFF
13	-	-	TRBV20-1	TRBJ2-1	TGCAGTGCTAGTGGCGAGGCAGCAAATGAGCAGTTCTTC	CSASGEAANEQFF
14	-	-	TRBV5-4	TRBJ2-6	TGTGCCAGCAGCTTGACGGCTGGGGCCAACGTCCTGACTTTC	CASSLTAGANVLTF
13	-	-	TRBV6-5	TRBJ1-5	TGTGCCAGCAGGGGCAGATTCGATCAGCCCCAGCATTTT	CASRGRFDQPQHF
12	-	once	TRBV20-1	TRBJ2-7	TGCAGTGCTAGTAACGCGATATGGGAGCAGTACTTC	CSASNAIWEQYF
15	TRBD1	many	TRBV2	TRBJ2-7	TGTGCCAGCAGGGCACAGGGGATAAACTCCTACGAGCAGTACTTC	CASRAQGINSYEQYF
16	TRBD2	-	TRBV19	TRBJ2-5	TGTGCCAGTAGGAGGAGTCTAGCGGCAATCCGGGAGACCCAGTACTTC	CASRRSLAAIRETQYF
11	TRBD1	-	TRBV30	TRBJ2-7	TGTGCCTGGAGGTCGGGGACAGTGCAGTACTTC	CAWRSGTVQYF